This T cell receptor beta chain was profiled in a study of blood T cell repertoires in COVID-19. For the study at large: The United States, Italy and Spain supplied acute and convalescent COVID-19 samples.

Repertoires were generated with immunoSEQ multiplex PCR, while TCRdb's copy carries only in-frame clones and drops some. Of 150,000 to 200,000 clones in the sample, around four fifths were seen once. The source of this sequence is a young woman with acute or convalescent COVID-19. Sequenced: peripheral blood.

This chain's CDR3 is CSVEDRGDYEQYF. The CDR3 DNA reads as TGCAGCGTTGAAGATCGGGGGGACTACGAGCAGTACTTC. The genes are TRBV29-1 and TRBJ2-7; the match to TRBD2 covers 7 bases. Germline V CDR1 and CDR2: SQVTM, ANQGSEA. With 0 bases clipped from V and 3 bases from J, the junction kept 2 bases outside the gene matches. The CDR3 has 13 amino acids.